One and the same sample provided the 9 T cell receptor beta chains below, sequenced in a study of regulatory T cells in long-lasting Graves disease. Arm-PCR of CDR3 regions and iRepertoire HTBI primers were used to build TCR beta libraries. TCRdb re-called the multiplex PCR reads with MiXCR, one entry per CDR3 protein. The repertoire holds some 250,000 distinct CDR3 sequences, with approximately 20% as singletons. Time point defined: newly diagnosed GD, antithyroid drugs for less than 3 months. Isolated PBMC RNA provided the starting material for the TCR library. The specimen comprised peripheral blood mononuclear cells (PBMCs), sampled at new diagnosis, from a patient treated with antithyroid drugs. The receptors stem from a female donor with Graves disease.

This clonotype was detected many times. The rearrangement uses TRBV9 and TRBJ2-7; 7 bases align to TRBD2. The CDR3 length is 15 residues. V lost 0 bases to trimming and J lost 4 bases; unmatched junction nucleotides: 7. Per the germline V gene, CDR1 is SGDLS and CDR2 is YYNGEE. The CDR3 loop is CASSVDAGVTYEQYF. CDR3 coding DNA: TGTGCCAGCAGCGTAGACGCGGGGGTAACATACGAGCAGTACTTC.

Ten or more counts support this clonotype. V is TRBV20-1 and J is TRBJ2-1; 7 positions match TRBD2. The V gene end was trimmed by 0 bases and the J gene end by 7 bases; junction bases not matched to a gene: 15. This CDR3 contains 17 residues. From germline, CDR1 is DFQATT and CDR2 SNEGSKA (reference sequence). CDR3 in amino acids: CSARDRLAETYRNEQFF. CDR3 nucleotides: TGCAGTGCTAGAGATCGTCTAGCGGAAACCTATCGGAATGAGCAGTTCTTC.

This clonotype was recorded only once. This probably arose from a read error, given a far larger clone one base away. V usage is TRBV9 and J usage is TRBJ2-7, with a weak D call TRBD1 (6 bases). CDR1 and CDR2 (germline): SGDLS, YYNGEE. The CDR3 contains 17 residues. Trimming pared 5 bases from V and 7 bases from J, leaving 28 bases between. The CDR3 loop reads CASSLVVGANIYNEQYF. The CDR3, as DNA: TGTGCCAGCAGTTTAGTGGTGGGGGCCAATATATACAATGAGCAGTACTTC. Full variable domain (missing parts from reference TRBV9 and TRBJ2-7): DSGVTQTPKHLITATGQRVTLRCSPRSGDLSVYWYQQSLDQGLQFLIQYYNGEERAKGNILERFSAQQFPDLHSELNLSSLELGDSALYFCASSLVVGANIYNEQYFGPGTRLTVT.

V usage is TRBV19 and J usage is TRBJ2-3; D is ambiguous. Trimming pared 4 bases from V and 2 bases from J, leaving 10 bases between. Germline V lookup: CDR1 LNHDA, CDR2 SQIVND (reference sequence). CDR3 length: 14 residues. In DNA form, the CDR3 reads TGTGCCAGTAGTACCTCCGCACACACAGATACGCAGTATTTT. Its protein is CASSTSAHTDTQYF.

This clonotype was counted ten times or more. The chain is built from TRBV6-2 or TRBV6-3 and TRBJ2-1, with TRBD1 matching over 7 bases. Germline-derived CDR1 and CDR2 are MNHEY and SVGEGT. V shed 2 bases and J 5 bases; nucleotides not matched to a gene: 12. CDR3 size: 17 residues. The chain's CDR3 is CASSYAVTGRYDNEQFF. The CDR3, as DNA: TGTGCCAGCAGTTACGCTGTGACAGGGAGATATGACAATGAGCAGTTCTTC.

The DNA for the CDR3 is TGCAGTGCTAGAGAGCCTAGCGGGAGGGCCCCCGGGGAGCTGTTTTTT. It specifies CSAREPSGRAPGELFF. The chain combines TRBV20-1 with TRBJ2-2, with 12 nucleotides matching TRBD2. The CDR3 is made up of 16 amino acids. Germline values: CDR1 DFQATT, CDR2 SNEGSKA (reference sequence). Trimming took 0 bases from V and 6 from J; bases not matched to a gene: 5.

This clonotype was observed at least ten times. The gene calls are TRBV6-1 and TRBJ2-1; 10 positions match TRBD2. Germline values: CDR1 MNHNS, CDR2 SASEGT. V shed 8 bases and J 7 bases; nucleotides not matched to a gene: 5. The CDR3 covers 13 residues. The CDR3 DNA follows: TGTGCCAGCTGGCTAGCGGGAGTGAATGAGCAGTTCTTC. This gives the protein CASWLAGVNEQFF.

This clonotype showed up many times. The rearrangement joins TRBV29-1 to TRBJ2-3; D possibly corresponds to TRBD2 (5 bases). CDR1 and CDR2 (germline): SQVTM, ANQGSEA. The germline V and J ends were trimmed by 6 bases and 6 bases, with 16 bases remaining between them. This CDR3 is built from 13 residues. CDR3: CSVASSSADTQYF. The CDR3 DNA is TGCAGCGTAGCTTCTAGCAGCGCGGATACGCAGTATTTT.

This clonotype appeared many times. The gene calls are TRBV7-2 and TRBJ2-3; no firm D call. Trimming left V 5 bases short and J 8 bases short, with 14 bases between. Germline-derived CDR1 and CDR2 are SGHTA and FQGNSA. The CDR3 length is 13 residues. The chain's CDR3 is CASSPLMLGTQYF. CDR3 in DNA: TGTGCCAGCAGCCCGTTAATGTTGGGTACGCAGTATTTT.